Listed below are T cell receptor beta chains from one sample, sequenced in a study of cytomegalovirus exposure and HLA in healthy donors. Clones were sequenced by immunoSEQ multiplex PCR, and TCRdb holds only the in-frame ones, with some missing. The profile covers 54,000 or so clones, with roughly three fifths appearing a single time and about 10% taken by the ten largest. Sequenced input: PBMCs. All receptors come from a human donor in good health. Each CDR3 is given with its conserved first and last residue. Each record gives: CDR3 length, clone size, J gene, V gene, D gene, CDR3 DNA, CDR3 protein. A D gene is named only where the DNA matches it firmly. Some rows mark clone size as missing; the rest say once, few, many or name a class of expanded clone.

>16|few|TRBJ1-2|TRBV19|-
TGTGCCAGTAGTGGGGTTATGCGGGGGCGCTGGTATGGCTACACCTTC
CASSGVMRGRWYGYTF
>18|-|TRBJ2-5|TRBV6-1|TRBD2
TGTGCCAGCAGTGAATTGCTGACTAGCGGGGGGGCCGGAGAGACCCAGTACTTC
CASSELLTSGGAGETQYF
>12|-|TRBJ2-5|TRBV29-1|TRBD2
TGCAGCGTAGACGGACTAGGAGAGACCCAGTACTTC
CSVDGLGETQYF
>15|-|TRBJ2-5|TRBV6-6|-
TGTGCCAGCAGTTACTCCTTGGACATACAAGAGACCCAGTACTTC
CASSYSLDIQETQYF
>15|-|TRBJ1-1|TRBV9|-
TGTGCCAGCAGCGCAGAGGATCAACTGAGCACTGAAGCTTTCTTT
CASSAEDQLSTEAFF
>15|-|TRBJ2-6|TRBV2|-
TGTGCCAGCAGTGAGCAGGGGCGCGGGGCCAACGTCCTGACTTTC
CASSEQGRGANVLTF
>15|-|TRBJ2-5|TRBV9|TRBD2
TGTGCCAGCAGCCTACTAGCGGGGCCAGCAGAGACCCAGTACTTC
CASSLLAGPAETQYF
>13|once|TRBJ1-2|TRBV7-8|-
TGTGCCAGCAGCTTAGGGACGGACCGGGACTACACCTTC
CASSLGTDRDYTF
>12|-|TRBJ2-1|TRBV14|-
TGTGCCAGCAGCCAAGGGGGCTATGAGCAGTTCTTC
CASSQGGYEQFF
>13|-|TRBJ1-2|TRBV30|-
TGTGCCTGGAACAGAGGTACAGGGAGTGGCTACACCTTC
CAWNRGTGSGYTF
>15|-|TRBJ2-2|TRBV7-2|-
TGTGCCAGCAGGGGTCCGGGGGTGAACACCGGGGAGCTGTTTTTT
CASRGPGVNTGELFF
>13|-|TRBJ2-7|TRBV10-3|TRBD2
TGTGCCACGAGCGGGGGCCCCTCCTACGAGCAGTACTTC
CATSGGPSYEQYF
>14|medium-sized|TRBJ2-3|TRBV30|TRBD2
TGTGCCTGGAGAAAAAAGCGGGGGGGAGATACGCAGTATTTT
CAWRKKRGGDTQYF
>14|-|TRBJ1-1|TRBV28|TRBD1
TGTGCCAGCAGTTCGACAGGGTTGAACACTGAAGCTTTCTTT
CASSSTGLNTEAFF
>15|-|TRBJ2-5|TRBV5-1|TRBD2
TGCGCCAGCAGCTTAAGCATAGCGGGGGGGCGGACCCAGTACTTC
CASSLSIAGGRTQYF
>12|-|TRBJ2-3|TRBV30|-
TGTGCCTGGAGCGACCATGGGCTTACGCAGTATTTT
CAWSDHGLTQYF
>15|-|TRBJ2-5|TRBV7-2|-
TGTGCCAGCAGCAACGGACACGGAGTATCAGAGACCCAGTACTTC
CASSNGHGVSETQYF
>16|-|TRBJ2-3|TRBV7-2|-
TGTGCCAGCAGCTTAGCGTCGGGGGTTGGCACAGATACGCAGTATTTT
CASSLASGVGTDTQYF
>14|-|TRBJ2-7|TRBV5-1|TRBD1
TGCGCCAGCAGCGTTAGGACAGGGGGGCACGAGCAGTACTTC
CASSVRTGGHEQYF
>17|few|TRBJ2-6|TRBV11-3|-
TGTGCCAGCAGCTTAGGAGGACATGGCACCGGGGCCAACGTCCTGACTTTC
CASSLGGHGTGANVLTF
>15|-|TRBJ1-3|TRBV4-2|-
TGTGCCAGCAGCCAAGATCTGGCAGTCGGAAACACCATATATTTT
CASSQDLAVGNTIYF
>15|once|TRBJ1-6|TRBV7-8|TRBD1
TGTGCCAGCAGCTTACTGGGACAGGGATCATCACCCCTCCACTTT
CASSLLGQGSSPLHF
>13|-|TRBJ2-3|TRBV5-8|-
TGTGCCAGCAGCTTTATTGCGGCAGATACGCAGTATTTT
CASSFIAADTQYF
>14|few|TRBJ1-6|TRBV9|-
TGTGCCAGCAGCGTAGCTTCGGCGGATTCACCCCTCCACTTT
CASSVASADSPLHF
>15|few|TRBJ1-6|TRBV28|-
TGTGCCAGCAGACCGGCAGGGGCACATAATTCACCCCTCCACTTT
CASRPAGAHNSPLHF
>14|few|TRBJ2-2|TRBV5-1|-
TGCGCCAGCAGACTACAGGAGCAAACCGGGGAGCTGTTTTTT
CASRLQEQTGELFF
>13|few|TRBJ1-1|TRBV6-4|TRBD1
TGTGCCAGCAGCCAAGCAGGGGGGACTGAAGCTTTCTTT
CASSQAGGTEAFF
>14|-|TRBJ1-4|TRBV2|-
TGTGCCAGCAGTGACCGGGGAACTAATGAAAAACTGTTTTTT
CASSDRGTNEKLFF
>15|-|TRBJ2-3|TRBV2|TRBD2
TGTGCCAGCAGTGACATCCGGGGGGGCGAAGATACGCAGTATTTT
CASSDIRGGEDTQYF
>16|-|TRBJ1-4|TRBV5-1|-
TGCGCCAGCAGCTTATCGATCGGGTCCCTTAATGAAAAACTGTTTTTT
CASSLSIGSLNEKLFF
>14|-|TRBJ2-5|TRBV5-1|TRBD2
TGCGCCAGCAGGTCCCAGCGGGGGGCAGAGACCCAGTACTTC
CASRSQRGAETQYF
>18|-|TRBJ1-5|TRBV5-4|TRBD1
TGTGCCAGCAGCTACTACGGGACAGGGGTTTCTCGCAATCAGCCCCAGCATTTT
CASSYYGTGVSRNQPQHF
>11|once|TRBJ1-2|TRBV28|-
TGTGCCAGCAGTTTATCGTTCGGCTACACCTTC
CASSLSFGYTF
>16|-|TRBJ2-7|TRBV16|-
TGTGCCAGCAGCCCGGCTATCGGGGGGCAGTCCTACGAGCAGTACTTC
CASSPAIGGQSYEQYF
>15|few|TRBJ2-3|TRBV6-5|-
TGTGCCAGCAGAGATAGAGGAGCCGGCACAGATACGCAGTATTTT
CASRDRGAGTDTQYF
>14|-|TRBJ1-4|TRBV5-1|-
TGCGCCAGCAGCCTTGGGTGGGACACCGAAAAACTGTTTTTT
CASSLGWDTEKLFF
>13|-|TRBJ1-2|TRBV7-2|-
TGTGCCAGCAGCAGCACAGCGGGCTATGGCTACACCTTC
CASSSTAGYGYTF
>14|few|TRBJ1-2|TRBV7-9|-
TGTGCCAGCAGCTCCGTCACAGGAAATCATGGCTACACCTTC
CASSSVTGNHGYTF
>12|-|TRBJ1-1|TRBV6-1|TRBD1
TGTGCCAGCCTAGGACAGGATTCTGAAGCTTTCTTT
CASLGQDSEAFF
>13|-|TRBJ1-1|TRBV5-1|TRBD1
TGCGCCAGCAGCACCGGACAGGCCACTGAAGCTTTCTTT
CASSTGQATEAFF
>14|once|TRBJ2-6|TRBV27|-
TGTGCCAGCAGTAACCGGGCTGGGGCCAACGTCCTGACTTTC
CASSNRAGANVLTF
>13|-|TRBJ1-2|TRBV11-2|-
TGTGCCAGCAGCTTAGACCAGGGAGGTGGCTACACCTTC
CASSLDQGGGYTF
>17|-|TRBJ1-4|TRBV5-1|TRBD1
TGCGCCAGCAGCTTCTTTCAGGGGGCGGGAGAAGGTGAAAAACTGTTTTTT
CASSFFQGAGEGEKLFF
>12|once|TRBJ2-7|TRBV4-2|-
TGTGCCAGCAGCCAAGCATCAGACGAGCAGTACTTC
CASSQASDEQYF
>16|-|TRBJ2-2|TRBV5-1|TRBD1
TGCGCCAGCAGAGATCCGGGACAGGGAGTCACCGGGGAGCTGTTTTTT
CASRDPGQGVTGELFF
>13|few|TRBJ2-1|TRBV7-7|-
TGTGCTAGCAGCGGCGGGGCATACAATGAGCAGTTCTTC
CASSGGAYNEQFF
>16|few|TRBJ1-3|TRBV5-4|-
TGTGCCAGCAGCCCTCGGGACGGGAGCTCTGGAAACACCATATATTTT
CASSPRDGSSGNTIYF
>15|-|TRBJ2-7|TRBV27|-
TGTGCCAGCAGTTCTCCACTCGGGGGATCCTACGAGCAGTACTTC
CASSSPLGGSYEQYF